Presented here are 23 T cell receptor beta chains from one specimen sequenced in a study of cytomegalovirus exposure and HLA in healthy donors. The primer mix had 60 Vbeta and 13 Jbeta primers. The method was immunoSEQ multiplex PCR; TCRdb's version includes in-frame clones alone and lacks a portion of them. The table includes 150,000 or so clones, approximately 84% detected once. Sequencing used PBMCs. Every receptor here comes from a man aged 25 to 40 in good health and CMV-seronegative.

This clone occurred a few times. This chain's CDR3 is CASSLDPLGYGYTF. CDR3 in DNA: TGTGCCAGCAGCTTAGACCCCCTAGGCTATGGCTACACCTTC. The V and J genes are TRBV7-9 and TRBJ1-2; no definite D call. V was cut by 1 base and J by 4 bases, with 10 bases left in between. The germline V gene encodes CDR1 SEHNR and CDR2 FQNEAQ (reference sequence). The CDR3 length is 14 residues.

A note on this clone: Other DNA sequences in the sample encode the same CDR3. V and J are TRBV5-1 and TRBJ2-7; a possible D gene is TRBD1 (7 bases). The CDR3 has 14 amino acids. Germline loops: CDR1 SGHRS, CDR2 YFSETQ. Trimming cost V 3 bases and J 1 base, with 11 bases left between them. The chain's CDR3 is CASSSQGGSYEQYF. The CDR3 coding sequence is TGCGCCAGCAGCTCCCAGGGGGGTTCCTACGAGCAGTACTTC.

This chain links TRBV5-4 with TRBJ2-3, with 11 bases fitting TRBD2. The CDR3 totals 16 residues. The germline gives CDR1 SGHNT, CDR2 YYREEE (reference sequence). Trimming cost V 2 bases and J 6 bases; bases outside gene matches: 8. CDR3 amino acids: CASSFRLAGWKDTQYF. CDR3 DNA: TGTGCCAGCAGCTTTCGACTAGCGGGGTGGAAGGATACGCAGTATTTT.

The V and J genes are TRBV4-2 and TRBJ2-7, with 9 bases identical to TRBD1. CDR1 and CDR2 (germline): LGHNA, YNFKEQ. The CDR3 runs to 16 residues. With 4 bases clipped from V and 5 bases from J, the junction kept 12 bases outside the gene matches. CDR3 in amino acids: CASSRVQGAQENEQYF. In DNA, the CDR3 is TGTGCCAGCAGCCGCGTACAGGGGGCGCAGGAGAACGAGCAGTACTTC.

The CDR3, as DNA: TGTGCCACCAGCAGAGTTTACAGGGGGACTGAAGCTTTCTTT. This sequence encodes CATSRVYRGTEAFF. The chain recombines TRBV15 with TRBJ1-1, with 8 nucleotides matching TRBD1. Germline lookup yields CDR1 LNHNV and CDR2 YYDKDF (reference sequence). The trim removed 1 base at V and 5 bases at J, leaving 3 bases unmatched. This CDR3 has 14 residues. The full variable domain, rest sourced from reference TRBV15 and TRBJ1-1, is DAMVIQNPRYQVTQFGKPVTLSCSQTLNHNVMYWYQQKSSQAPKLLFHYYDKDFNNEADTPDNFQSRRPNTSFCFLDIRSPGLGDTAMYLCATSRVYRGTEAFFGQGTRLTVV.

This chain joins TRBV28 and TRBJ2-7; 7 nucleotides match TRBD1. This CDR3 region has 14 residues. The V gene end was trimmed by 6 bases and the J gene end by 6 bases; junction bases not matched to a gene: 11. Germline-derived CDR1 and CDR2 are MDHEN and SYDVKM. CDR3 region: CASRRQGNSGEQYF. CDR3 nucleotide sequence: TGTGCCAGCAGAAGACAGGGAAACAGTGGCGAGCAGTACTTC.

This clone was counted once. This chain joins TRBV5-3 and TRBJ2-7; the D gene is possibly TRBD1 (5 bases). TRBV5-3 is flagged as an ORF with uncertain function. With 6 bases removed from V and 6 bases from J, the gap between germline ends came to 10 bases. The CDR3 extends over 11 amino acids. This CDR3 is CARTLTVEQYF. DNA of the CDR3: TGTGCCAGAACTCTGACAGTCGAGCAGTACTTC.

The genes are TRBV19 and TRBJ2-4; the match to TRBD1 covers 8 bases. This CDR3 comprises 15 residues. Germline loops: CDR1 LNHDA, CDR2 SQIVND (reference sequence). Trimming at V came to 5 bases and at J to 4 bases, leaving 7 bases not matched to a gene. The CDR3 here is CASSQRTGIKNIQYF. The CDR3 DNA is TGTGCCAGTAGTCAACGGACAGGGATAAAAAACATTCAGTACTTC.

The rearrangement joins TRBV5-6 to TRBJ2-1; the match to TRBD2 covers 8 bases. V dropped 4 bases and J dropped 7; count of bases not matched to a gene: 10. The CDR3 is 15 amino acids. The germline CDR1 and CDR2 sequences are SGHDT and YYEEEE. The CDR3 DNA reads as TGTGCCAGCAGCGGAGCGGGGGCCCCGGGAAATGAGCAGTTCTTC. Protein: CASSGAGAPGNEQFF.

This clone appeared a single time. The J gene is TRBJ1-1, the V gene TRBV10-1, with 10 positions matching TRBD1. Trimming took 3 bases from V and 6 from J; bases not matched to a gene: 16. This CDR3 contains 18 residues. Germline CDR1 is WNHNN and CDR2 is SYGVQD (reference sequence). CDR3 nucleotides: TGCGCCAGCAGTGACCCCGGACAGGGGGTGCTTGGGGGTGCTGAAGCTTTCTTT. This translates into CASSDPGQGVLGGAEAFF.

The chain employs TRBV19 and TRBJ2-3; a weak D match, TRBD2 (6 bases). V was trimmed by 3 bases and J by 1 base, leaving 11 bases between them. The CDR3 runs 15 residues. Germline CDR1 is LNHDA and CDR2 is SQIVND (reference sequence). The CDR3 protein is CASSIDGRGTDTQYF. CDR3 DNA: TGTGCCAGTAGTATTGACGGGAGAGGCACAGATACGCAGTATTTT.

CDR3 in amino acids: CASSIGQGAPYGYTF. CDR3 in DNA: TGTGCCAGCAGCATCGGACAGGGGGCTCCCTATGGCTACACCTTC. The J gene is TRBJ1-2, the V gene TRBV9, with TRBD1 matching over 11 bases. CDR3 length: 15 residues. Germline CDR1 reads SGDLS; CDR2 reads YYNGEE. Trimming at V came to 4 bases and at J to 4 bases, leaving 6 bases not matched to a gene.

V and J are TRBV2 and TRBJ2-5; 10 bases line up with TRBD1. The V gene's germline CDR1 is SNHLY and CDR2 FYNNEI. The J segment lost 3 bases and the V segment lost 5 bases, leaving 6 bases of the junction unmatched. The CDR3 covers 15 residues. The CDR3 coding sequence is TGTGCCAGCAGTATGACAGGGGGCGTAAAAGAGACCCAGTACTTC. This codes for CASSMTGGVKETQYF.

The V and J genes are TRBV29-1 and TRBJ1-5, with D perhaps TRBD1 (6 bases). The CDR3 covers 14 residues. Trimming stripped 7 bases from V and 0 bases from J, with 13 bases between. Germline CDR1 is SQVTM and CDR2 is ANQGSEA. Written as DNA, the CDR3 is TGCAGCGCCTCGACAGGCGGTAGCAATCAGCCCCAGCATTTT. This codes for CSASTGGSNQPQHF.

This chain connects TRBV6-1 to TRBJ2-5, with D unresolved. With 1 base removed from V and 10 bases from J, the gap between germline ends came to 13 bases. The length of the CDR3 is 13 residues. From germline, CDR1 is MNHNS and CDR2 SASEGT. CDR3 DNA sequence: TGTGCCAGCAGTGAAGTCCCCCCCGTTAGCCAGTACTTC. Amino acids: CASSEVPPVSQYF.

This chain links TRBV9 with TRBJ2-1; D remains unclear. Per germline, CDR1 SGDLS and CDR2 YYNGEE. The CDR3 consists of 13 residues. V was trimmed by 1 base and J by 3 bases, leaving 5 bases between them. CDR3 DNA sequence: TGTGCCAGCAGCGTATTGAGCTACAATGAGCAGTTCTTC. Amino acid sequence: CASSVLSYNEQFF.

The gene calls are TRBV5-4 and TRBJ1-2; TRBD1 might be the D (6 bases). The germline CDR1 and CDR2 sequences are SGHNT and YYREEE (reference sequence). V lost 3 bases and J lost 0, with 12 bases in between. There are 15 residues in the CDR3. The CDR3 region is CASSSGGRSNYGYTF. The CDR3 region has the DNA TGTGCCAGCAGCTCGGGGGGCAGATCTAACTATGGCTACACCTTC.

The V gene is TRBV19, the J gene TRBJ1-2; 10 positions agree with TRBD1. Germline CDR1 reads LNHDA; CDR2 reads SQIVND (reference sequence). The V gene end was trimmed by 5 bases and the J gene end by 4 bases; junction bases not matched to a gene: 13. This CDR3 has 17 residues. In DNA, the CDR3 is TGTGCCAGTAGTTACCCCGACAGGGGGCGCCTTCTCTATGGCTACACCTTC. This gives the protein CASSYPDRGRLLYGYTF.

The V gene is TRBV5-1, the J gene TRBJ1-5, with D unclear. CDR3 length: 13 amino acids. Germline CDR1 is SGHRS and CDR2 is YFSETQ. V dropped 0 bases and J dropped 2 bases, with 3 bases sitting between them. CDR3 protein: CASSLAGNQPQHF. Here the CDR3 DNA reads TGCGCCAGCAGCTTGGCCGGCAATCAGCCCCAGCATTTT.

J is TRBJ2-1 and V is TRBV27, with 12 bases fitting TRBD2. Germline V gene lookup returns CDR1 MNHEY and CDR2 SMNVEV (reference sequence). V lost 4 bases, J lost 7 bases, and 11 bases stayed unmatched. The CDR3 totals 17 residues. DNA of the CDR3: TGTGCCAGCAGTTCCCTGAAGAGACTAGCGGGAGCTAATGAGCAGTTCTTC. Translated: CASSSLKRLAGANEQFF.

Written as DNA, the CDR3 is TGTGCCAGCAGAAAAGCAGGGGGCATAGGGACTGAAGCTTTCTTT. It codes for CASRKAGGIGTEAFF. This chain connects TRBV6-1 to TRBJ1-1; 8 positions match TRBD1. This CDR3 spans 15 amino acids. The J segment lost 5 bases and the V segment lost 6 bases, leaving 11 bases of the junction unmatched. Germline lookup yields CDR1 MNHNS and CDR2 SASEGT.

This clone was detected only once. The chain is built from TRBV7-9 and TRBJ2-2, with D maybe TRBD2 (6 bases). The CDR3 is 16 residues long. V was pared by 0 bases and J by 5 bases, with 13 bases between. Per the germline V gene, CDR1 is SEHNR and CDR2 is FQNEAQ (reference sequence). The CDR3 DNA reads TGTGCCAGCAGCTTAGCAGCAGGGAGGAGGACCGGGGAGCTGTTTTTT. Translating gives CASSLAAGRRTGELFF.

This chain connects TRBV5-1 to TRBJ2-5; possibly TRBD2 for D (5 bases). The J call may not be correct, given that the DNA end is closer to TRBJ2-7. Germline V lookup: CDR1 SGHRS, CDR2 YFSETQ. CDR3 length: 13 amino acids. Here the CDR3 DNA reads TGCGCCAGCAGAACTAGTTTCGGCTACGAGCAGTACTTC. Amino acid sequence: CASRTSFGYEQYF.